The present T cell receptor beta chain was sequenced within a study of identical twins (TCRdb year 2016). Context from the whole study: The study deep-sequenced TCR alpha and beta repertoires from monozygotic twins, unrelated adults of various ages and cord blood to test whether fetal clonotypes persist. To rule out contamination, replicate twin experiments were performed at different times with different library preparation protocols.

Every donor was a healthy Caucasian. Three unrelated non-twin adults were additionally sequenced: a male aged 18 to 29, a male aged 50 to 59 and a female aged 50 to 59. Using Miltenyi CD45RO+ enrichment and human naive T-cell isolation kits, memory (CD45RO+) and naive T cells were isolated from PBMC. Overall study outcomes, separate from this receptor: Compared with coincidental sharing between unrelated individuals, out-of-frame TCR alpha sequences shared between twins had an excess of sequences with low generation probability. Excess twin sharing in beta out-of-frame sequences was weaker because fewer shared sequences lowered the signal-to-noise ratio. Zero-insertion analyses could be partly confounded by invariant T cells such as MAIT and iNKT, though diverse VJ usage argued against such confounding for most clonotypes. Abundant cord blood beta clonotypes had fewer insertions, young adult naive repertoires showed a similar but weaker trend, and memory repertoires showed no such trend. In monozygotic twins, out-of-frame TCR alpha sharing was systematically underestimated by recombination models, although the models agreed with sharing between unrelated individuals. Because the same donors could not be followed over many years, conclusions were based on cross-sectional statistical analysis.

Libraries were prepared through 5' RACE. The instrument given in TCRdb is Illumina HiSeq 2000. Template switching introduced a universal primer binding site; the final cDNA contained a unique molecular identifier, enabling accurate counting of TCR cDNA molecules. Specific primers in the conserved constant-segment region were used to synthesize first-strand cDNA for TCR alpha and beta chains. To control for contamination, each cDNA library was double barcoded with a SMART-Mk sample barcode plus Illumina barcodes. Two successive PCR steps introduced TruSeq adapter sequences along with Illumina sample barcodes. Sequencing of the TCR alpha and beta cDNA libraries was done on the Illumina HiSeq platform using custom primers. In the original analysis: MiGEC was used to process raw reads and extract unique molecular identifiers, and MiXCR was used to find CDR3 positions. Recombination models were inferred per individual with the repgenHMM and IGoR tools using an EM algorithm. The analysis of shared clonotypes was done with the tcR package in R, with sharing normalized by the product of cloneset sizes. To study raw recombination free of thymic and clonal selection effects, out-of-frame nonproductive sequences were analyzed. The public sequencing data were trimmed at Q25 with fastp and processed into clonotypes with MiXCR by TCRdb, which kept only in-frame beta chains. Entries are consolidated by CDR3 protein sequence, retaining the most common genes and DNA. The V and J calls follow TCRdb's processing rather than the paper's. The sample yields some 710,000 distinct CDR3 sequences; approximately 6% were counted once. 1.5% to 2% of the sample lies in the top ten.

Unmatched junction bases come to 2, with V trimmed by 4 bases and J by 2 bases. The CDR3 contains 15 residues, cysteine and phenylalanine counted. Solely the CDR3 DNA is kept, with 45 bases framed from the first base. CDR1 and CDR2, per the germline V gene (reference sequence), are LNHDA and SQIVND. As regards this clonotype: What this receptor recognizes is not known. Qualities for individual bases were not recorded, and no much larger clone is one base off.

This receptor was taken from a man aged 18 to 35 in good health. The sequenced sample was naive T cells sorted from blood. The cell subset or site label for this specimen denotes: cells isolated with a human naive T-cell isolation kit. The V gene is TRBV19 and the J gene is TRBJ2-1, with 10 bases aligning to TRBD2. The base sequence is TGTGCCAGTAGTACTAGCGGGAGAACCTACAATGAGCAGTTCTTC. It encodes CASSTSGRTYNEQFF.